The 17 T cell receptor beta chains in this list originate from one sample, sequenced in a study of blood T cell repertoires in COVID-19 (dated by TCRdb to 2018 to 2020). Libraries came from the immunoSEQ multiplex PCR assay. TCRdb obtained this table from immuneACCESS and retained in-frame rearrangements with V and J assigned. These tables miss some clones; where compared with another copy, unresolved V genes account for less than half of the shortfall, and the remainder is unexplained. This sample has around 300,000 clones in its table, and roughly 87% of those were observed once. Clones ranked in the top ten supply approximately 2% of the sample. The sample taken for sequencing was peripheral blood. These receptors all come from a man aged 18 to 30 with active or convalescent COVID-19.

As regards this clone: At the DNA level, this CDR3 is encoded by other sequences in the same sample as well. The chain combines TRBV27 with TRBJ1-6; 8 positions match TRBD1. The CDR3 loop spans 17 amino acids. V dropped 3 bases and J dropped 0; count of bases not matched to a gene: 4. Germline loops: CDR1 MNHEY, CDR2 SMNVEV (reference sequence). CDR3 sequence: CASSFRDRSSYNSPLHF. DNA of the CDR3: TGTGCCAGCAGTTTCCGGGACAGGAGCTCCTATAATTCACCCCTCCACTTT.

The chain carries TRBV19 and TRBJ2-1; 12 bases line up with TRBD2. CDR3 size: 14 residues. V gave up 10 bases and J gave up 7 bases; unmatched junction bases: 8. CDR1 is LNHDA, CDR2 SQIVND, per germline (reference sequence). The CDR3 reads CATRLAGVGNEQFF. The CDR3 DNA reads as TGTGCCACCCGACTAGCGGGAGTGGGGAATGAGCAGTTCTTC.

This clone was found once. J is TRBJ2-7 and V is TRBV9; 16 bases line up with TRBD2. V trimming: 2 bases; J trimming: 6 bases; junction bases outside the gene matches: 5. This CDR3 spans 16 amino acids. Germline V gene sequence: CDR1 SGDLS, CDR2 YYNGEE. This CDR3 reads CASSVGLAGGLGEQYF. In nucleotides, the CDR3 is TGTGCCAGCAGCGTGGGACTAGCGGGGGGGCTTGGCGAGCAGTACTTC.

The V gene is TRBV18, the J gene TRBJ1-2; D is perhaps TRBD1 (5 bases). The CDR3 totals 13 residues. CDR1 is KGHSH, CDR2 LQKENI, per germline. V gave up 6 bases and J gave up 4 bases, with 12 bases separating them. The CDR3 DNA reads TGTGCCAGCTCTACCGCGGGGACCTATGGCTACACCTTC. Encoded protein: CASSTAGTYGYTF. The full variable domain, with the rest looked up from reference TRBV18 and TRBJ1-2, is NAGVMQNPRHLVRRRGQEARLRCSPMKGHSHVYWYRQLPEEGLKFMVYLQKENIIDESGMPKERFSAEFPKEGPSILRIQQVVRGDSAAYFCASSTAGTYGYTFGSGTRLTVV.

Only a few counts were recorded for this clone. The rearrangement joins TRBV28 to TRBJ2-7; TRBD2 matches at 7 bases. The J segment lost 2 bases and the V segment lost 2 bases, leaving 6 bases of the junction unmatched. The CDR3 has 15 residues. Germline CDR1 and CDR2: MDHEN and SYDVKM. In DNA form, the CDR3 reads TGTGCCAGCAGTTTACGACGGGAGGCTACCTACGAGCAGTACTTC. Protein sequence: CASSLRREATYEQYF. Variable domain in full (rest from reference TRBV28 and TRBJ2-7): DVKVTQSSRYLVKRTGEKVFLECVQDMDHENMFWYRQDPGLGLRLIYFSYDVKMKEKGDIPEGYSVSREKKERFSLILESASTNQTSMYLCASSLRREATYEQYFGPGTRLTVT.

The chain couples TRBV19 to TRBJ1-2; D ambiguous. Germline V gene sequence: CDR1 LNHDA, CDR2 SQIVND (reference sequence). V lost 3 bases, J lost 2 bases, and 7 bases lay in between. CDR3 length: 13 amino acids. The CDR3 DNA sequence: TGTGCCAGTAGTATGCGGAGGAACTATGGCTACACCTTC. Encoded protein: CASSMRRNYGYTF.

In this sample, this clone turned up once. J is TRBJ1-2 and V is TRBV19; 9 nucleotides align to TRBD1. Germline-derived CDR1 and CDR2 are LNHDA and SQIVND (reference sequence). The CDR3 loop spans 15 amino acids. V shed 10 bases and J 7 bases; nucleotides not matched to a gene: 16. In DNA, the CDR3 is TGTGCCACCAAACCCATCTCCGGGACAGGGTTTGGCTACACCTTC. It translates to CATKPISGTGFGYTF.

In nucleotides, the CDR3 is TGTGCCAGCAGCGTAGCTGGGGACACCCCAAACACTGAAGCTTTCTTT. Protein sequence: CASSVAGDTPNTEAFF. The chain links TRBV9 to TRBJ1-1; possible D gene TRBD1, 6 bases. Trimming cost V 0 bases and J 2 bases, with 14 bases left between them. This CDR3 has 16 residues. Germline values: CDR1 SGDLS, CDR2 YYNGEE.

In DNA, the CDR3 is TGTGCCAGCAGCAAGACAGGGTCTTACTACGAGCAGTACTTC. Translating it yields CASSKTGSYYEQYF. This chain connects TRBV5-4 to TRBJ2-7; 7 bases match TRBD1. CDR1 is SGHNT and CDR2 is YYREEE in the germline V gene (reference sequence). The CDR3 has 14 amino acids. V gave up 4 bases and J gave up 3 bases; unmatched junction bases: 7. The full variable domain, rest sourced from reference TRBV5-4 and TRBJ2-7, is ETGVTQSPTHLIKTRGQQVTLRCSSQSGHNTVSWYQQALGQGPQFIFQYYREEENGRGNFPPRFSGLQFPNYSSELNVNALELDDSALYLCASSKTGSYYEQYFGPGTRLTVT.

As regards this clone: This specimen includes other DNA sequences encoding the same CDR3. This chain joins TRBV9 and TRBJ1-2; 8 bases align to TRBD1. Germline lookup yields CDR1 SGDLS and CDR2 YYNGEE. V shed 0 bases and J 2 bases; nucleotides not matched to a gene: 0. CDR3 length equals 14 residues. The CDR3 nucleotides are TGTGCCAGCAGCGTAGGACAGGGGAACTATGGCTACACCTTC. Translation: CASSVGQGNYGYTF.

The chain has TRBV7-9 and TRBJ2-2; no definite D call. V lost 3 bases and J lost 0, with 11 bases in between. The CDR3 has 16 amino acids. Germline V gene sequence: CDR1 SEHNR, CDR2 FQNEAQ (reference sequence). The CDR3 nucleotides read TGTGCCAGCAGCTTGCGAGGCCGAACGAACACCGGGGAGCTGTTTTTT. Translating it yields CASSLRGRTNTGELFF.

The V and J genes are TRBV19 and TRBJ2-1; D is undetermined. The CDR3 is 13 residues long. V lost 6 bases, J lost 7 bases, and 13 bases lay in between. Per germline, CDR1 LNHDA and CDR2 SQIVND (reference sequence). CDR3 DNA sequence: TGTGCCAGTAGGTCCAGGCCCTTGAATGAGCAGTTCTTC. Amino acids: CASRSRPLNEQFF.

The J gene is TRBJ1-6, the V gene TRBV11-2; the match to TRBD1 covers 12 bases. The CDR3 has 15 residues. Per the germline V gene, CDR1 is SGHAT and CDR2 is FQNNGV. Trimming cost V 5 bases and J 14 bases; bases outside gene matches: 10. This chain's CDR3 is CASSPGPGTGGSLHF. The CDR3 region has the DNA TGTGCCAGCAGCCCAGGTCCTGGGACAGGGGGCTCCCTCCACTTT.

The chain links TRBV7-8 to TRBJ2-7, with no clear D. Germline-derived CDR1 and CDR2 are SGHVS and FQNEAQ. V lost 1 base and J 2 bases, leaving 12 bases between the germline ends. The CDR3 consists of 15 residues. The CDR3 DNA sequence: TGTGCCAGCAGCTTAGAGGCAGCGATTACCTACGAGCAGTACTTC. Encoded protein: CASSLEAAITYEQYF. The complete variable domain, with remaining parts taken from reference TRBV7-8 and TRBJ2-7, reads GAGVSQSPRYKVAKRGQDVALRCDPISGHVSLFWYQQALGQGPEFLTYFQNEAQLDKSGLPSDRFFAERPEGSVSTLKIQRTQQEDSAVYLCASSLEAAITYEQYFGPGTRLTVT.

This clone has just a few counts. V and J are TRBV29-1 and TRBJ1-2; 7 nucleotides match TRBD1. This CDR3 is 12 amino acids long. The germline V gene encodes CDR1 SQVTM and CDR2 ANQGSEA. Trimming removed 7 bases from V and 8 bases from J; junction bases left unmatched: 10. The CDR3 protein is CSALRQGGGYTF. As DNA, the CDR3 is TGCAGCGCCCTTCGACAGGGAGGAGGCTACACCTTC.

CDR3 nucleotides: TGCGCCAGCGGGGGACATAGGAACACCGGGGAGCTGTTTTTT. It specifies CASGGHRNTGELFF. The V gene is TRBV10-1, the J gene TRBJ2-2, with D tentatively TRBD1 (6 bases). Germline V gene data show CDR1 as WNHNN and CDR2 as SYGVQD (reference sequence). The germline V and J ends were trimmed by 8 bases and 1 base, with 11 bases remaining between them. This CDR3 is 14 amino acids long.

The chain recombines TRBV13 with TRBJ1-2, with a possible D match to TRBD1 (6 bases). The germline gives CDR1 PRHDT, CDR2 FYEKMQ (reference sequence). The CDR3 sequence is 13 residues long. V lost 0 bases and J lost 7, with 9 bases in between. CDR3 loop: CASSLGGGAGYTF. The CDR3 region has the DNA TGTGCCAGCAGCTTAGGAGGGGGGGCTGGCTACACCTTC.